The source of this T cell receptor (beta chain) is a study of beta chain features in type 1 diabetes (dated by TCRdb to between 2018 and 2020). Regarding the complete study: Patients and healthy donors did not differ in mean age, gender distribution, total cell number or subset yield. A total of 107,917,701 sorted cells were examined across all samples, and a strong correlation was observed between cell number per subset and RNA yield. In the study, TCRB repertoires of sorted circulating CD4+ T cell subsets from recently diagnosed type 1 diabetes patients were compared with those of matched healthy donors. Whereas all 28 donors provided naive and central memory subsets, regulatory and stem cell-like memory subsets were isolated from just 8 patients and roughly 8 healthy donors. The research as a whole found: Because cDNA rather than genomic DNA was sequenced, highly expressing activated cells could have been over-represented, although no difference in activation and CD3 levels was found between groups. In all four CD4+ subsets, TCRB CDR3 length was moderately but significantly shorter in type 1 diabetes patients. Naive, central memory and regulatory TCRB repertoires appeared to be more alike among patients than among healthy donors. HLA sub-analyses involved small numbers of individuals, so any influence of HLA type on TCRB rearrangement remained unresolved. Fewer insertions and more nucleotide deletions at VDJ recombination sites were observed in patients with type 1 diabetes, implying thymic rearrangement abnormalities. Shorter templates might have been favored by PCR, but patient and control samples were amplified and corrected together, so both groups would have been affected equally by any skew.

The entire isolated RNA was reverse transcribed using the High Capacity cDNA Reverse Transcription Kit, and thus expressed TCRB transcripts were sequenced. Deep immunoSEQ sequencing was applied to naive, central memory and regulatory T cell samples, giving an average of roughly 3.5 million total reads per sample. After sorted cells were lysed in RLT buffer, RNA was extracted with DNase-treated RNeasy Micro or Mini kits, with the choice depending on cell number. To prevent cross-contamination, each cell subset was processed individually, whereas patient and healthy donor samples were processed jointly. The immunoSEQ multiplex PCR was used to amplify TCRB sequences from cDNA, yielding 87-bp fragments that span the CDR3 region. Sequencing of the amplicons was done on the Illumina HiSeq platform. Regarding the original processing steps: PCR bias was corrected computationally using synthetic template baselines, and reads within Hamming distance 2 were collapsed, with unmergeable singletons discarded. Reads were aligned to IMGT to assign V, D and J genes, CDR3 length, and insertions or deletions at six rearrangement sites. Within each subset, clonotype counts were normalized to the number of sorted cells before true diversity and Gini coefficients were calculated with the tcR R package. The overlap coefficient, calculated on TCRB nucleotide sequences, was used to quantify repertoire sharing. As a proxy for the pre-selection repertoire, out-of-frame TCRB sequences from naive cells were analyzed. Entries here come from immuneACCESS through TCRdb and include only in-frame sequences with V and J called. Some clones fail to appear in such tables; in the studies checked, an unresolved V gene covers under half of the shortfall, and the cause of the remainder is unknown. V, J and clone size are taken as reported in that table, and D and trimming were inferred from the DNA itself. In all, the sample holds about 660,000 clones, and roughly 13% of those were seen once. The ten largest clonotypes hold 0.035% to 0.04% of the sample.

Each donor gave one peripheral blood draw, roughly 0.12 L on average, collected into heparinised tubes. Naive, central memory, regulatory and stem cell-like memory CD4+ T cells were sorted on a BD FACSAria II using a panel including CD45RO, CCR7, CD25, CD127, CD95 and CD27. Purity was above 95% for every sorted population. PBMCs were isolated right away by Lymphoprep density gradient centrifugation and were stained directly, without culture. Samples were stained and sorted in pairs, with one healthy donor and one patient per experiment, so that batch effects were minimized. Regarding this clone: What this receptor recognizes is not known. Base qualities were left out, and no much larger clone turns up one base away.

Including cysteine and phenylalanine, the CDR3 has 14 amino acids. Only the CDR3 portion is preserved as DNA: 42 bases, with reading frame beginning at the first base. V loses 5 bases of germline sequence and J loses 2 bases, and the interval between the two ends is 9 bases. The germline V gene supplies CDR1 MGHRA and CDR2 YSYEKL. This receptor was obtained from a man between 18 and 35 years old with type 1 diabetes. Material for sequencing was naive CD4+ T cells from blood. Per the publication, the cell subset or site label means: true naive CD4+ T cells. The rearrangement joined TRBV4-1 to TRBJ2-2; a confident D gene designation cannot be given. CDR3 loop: CASSWDHNTGELFF. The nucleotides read TGCGCCAGCAGCTGGGATCATAACACCGGGGAGCTGTTTTTT.